This entry lists 21 T cell receptor beta chains sequenced from one sample in a study of radiation and T cells in renal cell carcinoma. Sequencing was performed with immunoSEQ multiplex PCR; in TCRdb, only in-frame clones are kept and a portion is missing. The sample lists some 130,000 clones, approximately 80% occurring once. As for time point: blood 2 weeks post-SBRT. Treatment noted: 15 Gy SBRT to primary tumor, nephrectomy 4 weeks later. The sequencing here drew on blood, taken from a patient whose treatment included radiotherapy and nephrectomy. These receptors were taken from a woman in her sixties with renal cell carcinoma.

The chain combines TRBV6-6 with TRBJ2-3; D is undetermined. V dropped 0 bases and J dropped 0 bases, with 7 bases sitting between them. CDR3 length: 15 amino acids. Looked up from germline, CDR1 is MNHNY and CDR2 is SVGAGI (reference sequence). This CDR3 is CASSYSRLSTDTQYF. CDR3 in DNA: TGTGCCAGCAGTTACTCGAGGCTAAGCACAGATACGCAGTATTTT.

CDR3 nucleotides: TGTGCCAGCAGCCCCGCCGGACAGGCTTACGATTCACCCCTCCACTTT. Translating it yields CASSPAGQAYDSPLHF. The V gene is TRBV7-6, the J gene TRBJ1-6; 7 bases agree with TRBD1. V trimming: 5 bases; J trimming: 8 bases; junction bases outside the gene matches: 12. In germline, CDR1 is SGHVS, CDR2 FNYEAQ. The CDR3 runs to 16 residues.

V is TRBV6-4 and J is TRBJ2-7; 9 bases align to TRBD1. Germline V gene lookup returns CDR1 MRHNA and CDR2 SNTAGT. The CDR3 length is 14 residues. With V trimmed by 7 bases and J by 3 bases, 7 bases remained unmatched. CDR3 sequence: CASNRDRVLYEQYF. CDR3 DNA sequence: TGTGCCAGCAACCGGGACAGGGTTCTCTACGAGCAGTACTTC.

The chain joins TRBV7-8 to TRBJ1-3; the match to TRBD1 covers 7 bases. The CDR3 contains 16 residues. CDR1 is SGHVS, CDR2 FQNEAQ, per germline. V was pared by 5 bases and J by 3 bases, with 10 bases of the junction left unmatched. CDR3 bases: TGTGCCAGCAGCGCTCGACAGGGCGTGTTTGGAAACACCATATATTTT. Amino acid sequence: CASSARQGVFGNTIYF. Complete variable domain (other parts from reference TRBV7-8 and TRBJ1-3): GAGVSQSPRYKVAKRGQDVALRCDPISGHVSLFWYQQALGQGPEFLTYFQNEAQLDKSGLPSDRFFAERPEGSVSTLKIQRTQQEDSAVYLCASSARQGVFGNTIYFGEGSWLTVV.

The rearrangement uses TRBV4-1 and TRBJ2-7; D remains ambiguous. Germline CDR1 and CDR2: MGHRA and YSYEKL. Between the trimmed V and J ends, which lost 0 bases and 0 bases, there was a span of 12 bases. The CDR3 loop spans 16 amino acids. CDR3 sequence (DNA): TGCGCCAGCAGCCAAGATCCCAGCGCGAGCTCCTACGAGCAGTACTTC. Translation gives CASSQDPSASSYEQYF.

This chain connects TRBV13 to TRBJ2-2, with a tentative D call TRBD1 (7 bases). The CDR3 covers 14 residues. Germline-derived CDR1 and CDR2 are PRHDT and FYEKMQ (reference sequence). Trimming took off 4 bases at V and 4 bases at J, with 10 bases between the two ends. The CDR3 region is CASSSQGGTGELFF. CDR3 sequence (DNA): TGTGCCAGCAGCTCGCAGGGGGGCACCGGGGAGCTGTTTTTT.

The gene calls are TRBV9 and TRBJ1-6; D remains ambiguous. Trimming cost V 4 bases and J 5 bases, with 10 bases left between them. CDR1 is SGDLS, CDR2 YYNGEE, per germline. The CDR3 contains 14 residues. CDR3 loop: CASSSGSNNSPLHF. The DNA for the CDR3 is TGTGCCAGCAGCTCAGGATCAAATAATTCACCCCTCCACTTT.

This clone was counted a single time. This rearrangement joins TRBV19 to TRBJ1-5, with D tentatively TRBD1 (5 bases). V lost 5 bases and J lost 1, with 21 bases in between. Germline CDR1 reads LNHDA; CDR2 reads SQIVND (reference sequence). This CDR3 region has 18 residues. CDR3 protein: CASSGPVGGILSNQPQHF. CDR3 coding DNA: TGTGCCAGTAGTGGGCCCGTTGGGGGAATTTTGAGCAATCAGCCCCAGCATTTT. Full variable domain (outside the CDR3, taken from reference TRBV19 and TRBJ1-5): DGGITQSPKYLFRKEGQNVTLSCEQNLNHDAMYWYRQDPGQGLRLIYYSQIVNDFQKGDIAEGYSVSREKKESFPLTVTSAQKNPTAFYLCASSGPVGGILSNQPQHFGDGTRLSIL.

The V call is TRBV30, the J call TRBJ1-3; no definite D call. There are 14 residues in the CDR3. V gave up 4 bases and J gave up 0 bases, with 10 bases separating them. In germline, CDR1 is GTSNPN, CDR2 SVGIG (reference sequence). The DNA for the CDR3 is TGTGCCTGGAAGCCCAGCTTCTCTGGAAACACCATATATTTT. Amino acid sequence: CAWKPSFSGNTIYF.

On this clone itself: Additional DNA sequences in this sample encode the identical CDR3. V usage is TRBV27 and J usage is TRBJ2-1; D uncertain. The germline CDR1 and CDR2 sequences are MNHEY and SMNVEV (reference sequence). This CDR3 has 12 residues. Trimming left V 5 bases short and J 5 bases short, with 7 bases between. The DNA of the CDR3 is TGTGCCAGCAGTAGAGGAGACAATGAGCAGTTCTTC. As protein: CASSRGDNEQFF.

The CDR3 sequence is CASSGQGPEQYF. The CDR3 coding sequence is TGTGCCAGCAGTGGTCAGGGCCCCGAGCAGTACTTC. The V call is TRBV28, the J call TRBJ2-7; a possible D gene is TRBD1 (5 bases). The V gene's germline CDR1 is MDHEN and CDR2 SYDVKM. This CDR3 spans 12 amino acids. V lost 5 bases and J lost 6, with 11 bases in between.

The chain is built from TRBV14 and TRBJ2-3; 8 bases agree with TRBD1. Germline trimming cut 3 bases from V and 9 bases from J; bases unmatched to any gene: 8. The V gene's germline CDR1 is SGHDN and CDR2 FVKESK. This CDR3 is built from 14 residues. The CDR3 spells CASSQDRAGGTQYF. DNA for the CDR3: TGTGCCAGCAGCCAGGACAGGGCCGGTGGGACGCAGTATTTT.

The rearrangement uses TRBV4-3 and TRBJ2-1; 7 bases are a match to TRBD2. Germline CDR1 reads LGHNA; CDR2 reads YSLEER. V was pared by 4 bases and J by 5 bases, with 11 bases of the junction left unmatched. CDR3 length: 16 residues. CDR3 sequence (DNA): TGCGCCAGCAGCCCGATGAACAGCGGGGTTAACAATGAGCAGTTCTTC. Its protein is CASSPMNSGVNNEQFF.

The V call is TRBV27, the J call TRBJ2-5, with D possibly being TRBD2 (6 bases). The CDR3 extends over 13 amino acids. Germline values: CDR1 MNHEY, CDR2 SMNVEV (reference sequence). V dropped 3 bases and J dropped 4 bases, with 9 bases sitting between them. This CDR3 is CASSFRERETQYF. CDR3 coding DNA: TGTGCCAGCAGTTTCCGGGAGCGAGAGACCCAGTACTTC.

CDR3 region: CASTPQRGRGNEQFF. In DNA form, the CDR3 reads TGTGCCAGCACCCCCCAGCGGGGGCGCGGAAATGAGCAGTTCTTC. V and J are TRBV28 and TRBJ2-1, with 8 bases matching TRBD2. This CDR3 comprises 15 residues. Germline CDR1 and CDR2: MDHEN and SYDVKM. J lost 7 bases, V lost 7 bases, and 12 bases had no gene match.

The table lists this clone with a few counts. J is TRBJ2-2 and V is TRBV4-1; D unclear. This CDR3 contains 12 residues. Germline lookup yields CDR1 MGHRA and CDR2 YSYEKL. Trimming cost V 1 base and J 4 bases, with 1 base left between them. This chain's CDR3 is CASSQATGELFF. CDR3 bases: TGCGCCAGCAGCCAAGCCACCGGGGAGCTGTTTTTT.

The gene calls are TRBV6-1 and TRBJ1-5, with D possibly TRBD1 on 5 matching bases. The CDR3 loop spans 11 amino acids. V was pared by 6 bases and J by 9 bases, with 9 bases between. Germline V gives CDR1 MNHNS, CDR2 SASEGT. The CDR3 DNA reads as TGTGCCAGCAGCCAGGGCTTGCCCCAGCATTTT. Translated, it gives CASSQGLPQHF.

V is TRBV7-2 and J is TRBJ2-7; the D call may be TRBD1 or TRBD2 (7 bases each). The CDR3 runs 13 residues. Trimming took 7 bases from V and 7 from J, leaving 17 bases between them. In germline, CDR1 is SGHTA, CDR2 FQGNSA. The CDR3, as DNA: TGTGCCAGCATCAACAGGGGAGGGCGGGAGCAGTACTTC. Its protein is CASINRGGREQYF. The full variable domain, rest sourced from reference TRBV7-2 and TRBJ2-7, is GAGVSQSPSNKVTEKGKDVELRCDPISGHTALYWYRQSLGQGLEFLIYFQGNSAPDKSGLPSDRFSAERTGGSVSTLTIQRTQQEDSAVYLCASINRGGREQYFGPGTRLTVT.

CDR3 bases: TGTGCCAGCAGTCTCCGACATATGAATCAGCCCCAGCATTTT. This codes for CASSLRHMNQPQHF. The V call is TRBV28, the J call TRBJ1-5; D gene uncertain. The V end lost 5 bases, the J end lost 4 bases, and 12 bases lay between the germline ends. The CDR3 loop spans 14 amino acids. CDR1 is MDHEN, CDR2 SYDVKM, per germline.

V usage is TRBV6-6 and J usage is TRBJ1-4, with TRBD1 as a possible D gene (6 bases). V dropped 7 bases and J dropped 4 bases, with 10 bases sitting between them. CDR3 size: 13 residues. In germline, CDR1 is MNHNY, CDR2 SVGAGI (reference sequence). CDR3 coding DNA: TGTGCCAGCACCGGACAGATTAATGAAAAACTGTTTTTT. Amino acid sequence: CASTGQINEKLFF.

This clone was seen a handful of times. This chain joins TRBV7-9 and TRBJ1-1, with D unclear. V lost 3 bases to trimming and J lost 6 bases, with 5 bases between them. Germline V gene sequence: CDR1 SEHNR, CDR2 FQNEAQ (reference sequence). The CDR3 covers 11 residues. CDR3 sequence reads: CASSFRAEAFF. CDR3 in DNA: TGTGCCAGCAGCTTTCGAGCTGAAGCTTTCTTT.